The source of this T cell receptor beta chain is a study of control samples from healthy donors and cancer patients. Some clones are missing from TCRdb's copy, which holds only in-frame ones; the method was immunoSEQ multiplex PCR. The table lists about 410,000 clones, 80% to 95% of them singletons, with about 6.3% in the top ten. From germline, CDR1 is WSHSY and CDR2 SAAADI. CDR3 size: 16 residues. Trimming removed 0 bases at V and 4 bases at J, with 13 bases between. The V and J genes are TRBV10-2 and TRBJ2-1, with D maybe TRBD1 (5 bases). The receptor was isolated from a man between 40 and 49 years old with head and neck cancer. The sample was PBMCs. The CDR3 region is CASSESGRATYNEQFF. Here the CDR3 DNA reads TGCGCCAGCAGTGAGTCGGGCAGGGCGACGTACAATGAGCAGTTCTTC.